Each of the 29 T cell receptor beta chains below was sequenced from the same sample in a study of human T cells and chemical hapten exposure. TCRdb reanalysed the RACE reads using MiXCR and keeps one entry per CDR3 protein. The sample includes 300,000 to 400,000 distinct CDR3 sequences, 6% to 8.5% of them seen just once. Time point in this sample: patch test 1, 2 weeks after DPC sensitization. Treatment specified: therapeutic diphenylcyclopropenone sensitization with weekly scalp DPC. The sequenced sample was whole blood, obtained in connection with sensitization to the hapten diphenylcyclopropenone (DPC). Every receptor here comes from a woman aged 18-29 years with alopecia areata. Some clones in this sample may be carry-over from other donors' samples.

This clonotype was seen more than once but under ten times. The chain recombines TRBV20-1 with TRBJ1-1; D not certain. Germline V gene data show CDR1 as DFQATT and CDR2 as SNEGSKA (reference sequence). The CDR3 extends over 14 amino acids. V shed 0 bases and J shed 5 bases, with 13 bases lying between them. The CDR3 protein is CSARDQRVSTEAFF. CDR3 nucleotides: TGCAGTGCTAGAGATCAAAGGGTTAGTACTGAAGCTTTCTTT.

The V call is TRBV5-4, the J call TRBJ1-1; D may be TRBD1 (6 bases). The CDR3 extends over 16 amino acids. Per the germline V gene, CDR1 is SGHNT and CDR2 is YYREEE (reference sequence). V dropped 4 bases and J dropped 0 bases, with 16 bases sitting between them. The CDR3 reads CASSPGGSTMNTEAFF. CDR3 bases: TGTGCCAGCAGCCCTGGGGGCAGTACAATGAACACTGAAGCTTTCTTT.

The rearrangement uses TRBV5-1 and TRBJ2-1, with 11 bases that match TRBD2. The CDR3 is 16 amino acids. CDR1 SGHRS and CDR2 YFSETQ come from the germline V gene. After removal of 4 bases from V and 0 bases from J, the junction contained 3 bases not matched to a gene. CDR3 loop: CASSTTSGGSYNEQFF. For the CDR3, the DNA is TGCGCCAGCAGCACTACTAGCGGGGGCTCCTACAATGAGCAGTTCTTC.

This clonotype has a count of ten or more. The chain recombines TRBV5-1 with TRBJ2-3, with TRBD2 matching over 7 bases. Germline V gene sequence: CDR1 SGHRS, CDR2 YFSETQ. V was clipped by 4 bases and J by 0 bases; unmatched bases: 5. The CDR3 is 15 residues long. CDR3 loop: CASSLLAESTDTQYF. CDR3 bases: TGCGCCAGCAGCCTCCTAGCGGAGAGCACAGATACGCAGTATTTT.

This clonotype was found a few times. The rearrangement joins TRBV15 to TRBJ1-5, with D hard to call. Germline V CDR1 and CDR2: LNHNV, YYDKDF (reference sequence). The CDR3 consists of 13 residues. V was cut by 8 bases and J by 2 bases, with 10 bases left in between. The DNA for the CDR3 is TGTGCCACCGCTAGCGGAGGCAATCAGCCCCAGCATTTT. Protein: CATASGGNQPQHF.

Only a few counts were recorded for this clonotype. The chain recombines TRBV6-1 with TRBJ1-5; 7 bases line up with TRBD1. This CDR3 is built from 18 residues. Germline V gene data show CDR1 as MNHNS and CDR2 as SASEGT. Germline trimming cut 5 bases from V and 2 bases from J; bases unmatched to any gene: 15. The CDR3 loop is CASSPLPPGGEGNQPQHF. The CDR3 DNA reads as TGTGCCAGCAGTCCCCTACCCCCAGGGGGTGAGGGCAATCAGCCCCAGCATTTT.

The chain carries TRBV27 and TRBJ2-7; D gene uncertain. Germline values: CDR1 MNHEY, CDR2 SMNVEV (reference sequence). Trimming removed 10 bases from V and 3 bases from J, with 7 bases in between. There are 10 residues in the CDR3. CDR3 nucleotide sequence: TGTGCCAATGGGGACTACGAGCAGTACTTC. Its protein product is CANGDYEQYF.

This clonotype showed up many times. V is TRBV10-3 and J is TRBJ2-7; D is undetermined. Trimming cost V 0 bases and J 4 bases, with 10 bases left between them. The CDR3 runs to 14 residues. Germline CDR1 ENHRY, CDR2 SYGVKD. The CDR3 bases are TGTGCCATCAGTGAGTCGCCGGTGGGGTACGAGCAGTACTTC. Translation gives CAISESPVGYEQYF.

This clonotype was observed a handful of times. V gene TRBV28 combines with J gene TRBJ1-5, with 11 bases lining up with TRBD1. Germline CDR1 and CDR2: MDHEN and SYDVKM. With V trimmed by 7 bases and J by 4 bases, 6 bases remained unmatched. There are 15 residues in the CDR3. DNA for the CDR3: TGTGCCAGCATTTGGGGACAGGGGGGGAATCAGCCCCAGCATTTT. It encodes CASIWGQGGNQPQHF.

V gene TRBV6-5 combines with J gene TRBJ2-3; D call uncertain. V was cut by 5 bases and J by 0 bases, with 15 bases left in between. The length of the CDR3 is 16 residues. Germline CDR1 MNHEY, CDR2 SVGAGI. CDR3 sequence (DNA): TGTGCCAGCAGTACCCGAGGACGGTTTAGCACAGATACGCAGTATTTT. Translation gives CASSTRGRFSTDTQYF.

This clonotype was observed a handful of times. This rearrangement joins TRBV6-6 to TRBJ2-3, with D perhaps being TRBD1 or TRBD2 (5 bases each). CDR1 is MNHNY, CDR2 SVGAGI, per germline (reference sequence). V lost 7 bases to trimming and J lost 4 bases, with 9 bases between them. CDR3 size: 12 residues. Here the CDR3 DNA reads TGTGCCAGCACCGGGACGCCAGATACGCAGTATTTT. Translating gives CASTGTPDTQYF.

The chain carries TRBV4-2 and TRBJ2-3, with 8 bases lining up with TRBD2. The J segment lost 0 bases and the V segment lost 1 base, leaving 12 bases of the junction unmatched. CDR1 LGHNA and CDR2 YNFKEQ come from the germline V gene. The CDR3 spans 19 residues. The DNA of the CDR3 is TGTGCCAGCAGCCAAGTCTTTGCGGGGGGCCAGGGTAGCACAGATACGCAGTATTTT. Translating gives CASSQVFAGGQGSTDTQYF.

This clonotype has more than one count but fewer than ten. CDR3: CASSQESYTEAFF. The CDR3 nucleotides read TGCGCCAGCAGCCAAGAGTCGTACACTGAAGCTTTCTTT. The rearrangement joins TRBV4-3 to TRBJ1-1; D remains unclear. V was clipped by 0 bases and J by 3 bases, with 5 bases between them. CDR3 size: 13 residues. The V gene's germline CDR1 is LGHNA and CDR2 YSLEER.

This chain connects TRBV7-2 to TRBJ2-3; 7 bases are a match to TRBD2. CDR3 size: 18 residues. CDR1 and CDR2 (germline): SGHTA, FQGNSA. The V segment lost 6 bases and the J segment 3 bases; nucleotides outside the gene matches: 18. The CDR3 here is CASSLRGRGSGVTDTQYF. The CDR3 DNA follows: TGTGCCAGCAGTCTTAGAGGCCGGGGAAGCGGGGTAACAGATACGCAGTATTTT.

This clonotype was observed a few times. This chain uses TRBV10-3 with TRBJ2-7; the match to TRBD2 covers 7 bases. This CDR3 region has 14 residues. The germline gives CDR1 ENHRY, CDR2 SYGVKD. J was trimmed by 6 bases and V by 11 bases; bases with no gene match: 16. CDR3 protein: CASRSRLGEGEQYF. CDR3 coding DNA: TGTGCCTCCCGATCCCGGCTAGGGGAGGGCGAGCAGTACTTC.

This clonotype showed up just a few times. V is TRBV7-2 and J is TRBJ1-2; TRBD1 matches 9 bases. V trimming: 1 base; J trimming: 6 bases; junction bases outside the gene matches: 6. The CDR3 totals 15 residues. CDR1 and CDR2 from the germline V gene are SGHTA and FQGNSA. CDR3 in amino acids: CASSLGQGEDDGYTF. For the CDR3, the DNA is TGTGCCAGCAGCTTAGGACAGGGGGAGGATGATGGCTACACCTTC.

In its sample, this clonotype was seen a few times. The chain couples TRBV7-2 to TRBJ1-3; D perhaps matches TRBD1 (6 bases). V lost 1 base and J 7 bases, leaving 14 bases between the germline ends. CDR1 is SGHTA, CDR2 FQGNSA, per germline. This CDR3 comprises 15 residues. CDR3 in DNA: TGTGCCAGCAGCTTAGTGGGGGGGCTAAAGAACACCATATATTTT. This sequence encodes CASSLVGGLKNTIYF. The full variable domain, in which reference TRBV7-2 and TRBJ1-3 provide the parts outside the CDR3, is GAGVSQSPSNKVTEKGKDVELRCDPISGHTALYWYRQSLGQGLEFLIYFQGNSAPDKSGLPSDRFSAERTGGSVSTLTIQRTQQEDSAVYLCASSLVGGLKNTIYFGEGSWLTVV.

The chain uses TRBV6-2 or TRBV6-3 and TRBJ1-6; 8 positions match TRBD1. Germline CDR1 MNHEY, CDR2 SVGEGT. Losses at the gene ends were 6 bases for V and 3 bases for J; bases not matched to a gene: 10. The CDR3 runs to 17 residues. In nucleotides, the CDR3 is TGTGCCAGCAGCTCACGCCGGGACAGGCGCTATAATTCACCCCTCCACTTT. Its translation is CASSSRRDRRYNSPLHF.

The chain joins TRBV7-2 to TRBJ1-4, with 7 bases matching TRBD1. Germline CDR1 is SGHTA and CDR2 is FQGNSA. The CDR3 extends over 15 amino acids. V shed 5 bases, J shed 8 bases, and the junction held 11 bases outside the gene matches. In nucleotides, the CDR3 is TGTGCCAGCAGCCCAGAACCGACAGGGAGGGAAAAACTGTTTTTT. It encodes CASSPEPTGREKLFF.

The chain couples TRBV6-5 to TRBJ2-5, with TRBD1 matching 9 bases. The CDR3 is made up of 16 amino acids. Germline V gene data show CDR1 as MNHEY and CDR2 as SVGAGI. V was clipped by 2 bases and J by 5 bases; unmatched bases: 9. The CDR3 loop reads CASSYTGDRDRETQYF. CDR3 bases: TGTGCCAGCAGTTACACAGGGGACAGGGATAGGGAGACCCAGTACTTC.

This chain connects TRBV25-1 to TRBJ1-2; D ambiguous. Trimming left V 1 base short and J 4 bases short, with 4 bases between. Germline-derived CDR1 and CDR2 are MGHDK and SYGVNS. There are 12 residues in the CDR3. As DNA, the CDR3 is TGTGCCAGCAGTGAATTAAGCTATGGCTACACCTTC. Its protein product is CASSELSYGYTF.

The V call is TRBV10-3, the J call TRBJ1-2, with a weak D call TRBD1 (5 bases). CDR1 and CDR2 from the germline V gene are ENHRY and SYGVKD. V was shortened by 1 base and J by 2 bases, with 11 bases between the two germline ends. There are 15 residues in the CDR3. CDR3 loop: CAISEYSRENYGYTF. CDR3 DNA: TGTGCCATCAGTGAGTACTCCAGGGAGAACTATGGCTACACCTTC.

This clonotype was detected a few times. The V gene is TRBV7-3, the J gene TRBJ1-1; weak D call: TRBD1 (5 bases). Germline V CDR1 and CDR2: SGHTA, FQGTGA. The CDR3 runs 13 residues. Trimming cost V 5 bases and J 11 bases, with 18 bases left between them. CDR3 coding DNA: TGTGCCAGCAGCAGCCCCGGGCAGGGTTATGCTTTCTTT. This sequence encodes CASSSPGQGYAFF.

The chain uses TRBV3-1 and TRBJ2-2; 7 positions agree with TRBD1. The CDR3 sequence is 18 residues long. CDR1 is LGHDT and CDR2 is YNNKEL in the germline V gene (reference sequence). The V gene end was trimmed by 1 base and the J gene end by 0 bases; junction bases not matched to a gene: 8. The CDR3 sequence: CASSQGSRQGANTGELFF. CDR3 coding DNA: TGTGCCAGCAGCCAAGGCAGTAGACAGGGCGCGAACACCGGGGAGCTGTTTTTT.

The chain couples TRBV6-5 to TRBJ1-2; 11 bases are shared with TRBD1. This CDR3 is 16 amino acids long. Germline V lookup: CDR1 MNHEY, CDR2 SVGAGI. V gave up 1 base and J gave up 4 bases; unmatched junction bases: 5. This CDR3 reads CASSYWTGGDRYGYTF. The CDR3 nucleotides read TGTGCCAGCAGTTACTGGACAGGGGGCGACCGCTATGGCTACACCTTC.

This clonotype has just a few counts. The rearrangement uses TRBV4-1 and TRBJ2-3, with 10 bases aligning to TRBD2. The CDR3 spans 16 residues. Germline loops: CDR1 MGHRA, CDR2 YSYEKL. The V gene end was trimmed by 0 bases and the J gene end by 5 bases; junction bases not matched to a gene: 5. CDR3 nucleotides: TGCGCCAGCAGCCAAGAAAAACTAGCGGGGTTAGATACGCAGTATTTT. The encoded protein is CASSQEKLAGLDTQYF.

Ten or more counts support this clonotype. The V and J genes are TRBV12-3 or TRBV12-4 and TRBJ1-1, with D perhaps TRBD1 (6 bases). The CDR3 runs 14 residues. Trimming took 5 bases from V and 5 from J, leaving 15 bases between them. The CDR3 reads CASSPNRDRTEAFF. CDR3 coding DNA: TGTGCCAGCAGTCCCAACAGGGATCGGACTGAAGCTTTCTTT.

This clonotype turned up a few times. The rearrangement links TRBV27 to TRBJ2-1; D is possibly TRBD1 or TRBD2 (6 bases each). This CDR3 has 16 amino acids. The V gene's germline CDR1 is MNHEY and CDR2 SMNVEV (reference sequence). With 5 bases removed from V and 8 bases from J, the gap between germline ends came to 22 bases. CDR3 loop: CASSPYPTRDKDEQFF. In nucleotides, the CDR3 is TGTGCCAGCAGTCCCTACCCGACTAGGGACAAGGATGAGCAGTTCTTC.

This clonotype was recorded at least ten times. The chain links TRBV6-1 to TRBJ2-6, with a weak D call TRBD1 (5 bases). The V gene's germline CDR1 is MNHNS and CDR2 SASEGT. The CDR3 is 14 residues long. Trimming took off 11 bases at V and 4 bases at J, with 15 bases between the two ends. CDR3 amino acids: CAAQGLAGANVLTF. DNA for the CDR3: TGTGCCGCCCAGGGATTGGCGGGGGCCAACGTCCTGACTTTC.